This T cell receptor beta chain came from a study of glioma-infiltrating T cells after dendritic cell vaccination. The wider study: Between the early 2000s and the early 2010s, patients got autologous tumor lysate-pulsed dendritic cell vaccines. Study results and caveats: Only a small number of patients had complete blood and tumor samples.

This CDR3 spans 14 amino acids. The germline CDR1 and CDR2 sequences are SNHLY and FYNNEI. Unmatched junction bases numbered 2, after V lost 4 bases and J lost 4 bases. Here immunoSEQ multiplex PCR was the method, and the copy in TCRdb shows in-frame clones only, minus some. The sample shows fewer than 75,000 clones, approximately 81% of them seen only once. The time point here: after dendritic cell vaccination, including at tumor progression/relapse. With respect to this clone: No antigen is known for it.

This sequence was found in a human donor with glioblastoma. Here the sequenced sample was blood, taken after dendritic cell vaccination. V usage is TRBV2 and J usage is TRBJ1-1, with 11 bases matching TRBD1. CDR3 residues: CASSVGQGVTEAFF. The DNA of the CDR3 is TGTGCCAGCAGTGTGGGACAGGGGGTCACTGAAGCTTTCTTT. Filled out from reference TRBV2 and TRBJ1-1, the complete variable domain reads EPEVTQTPSHQVTQMGQEVILRCVPISNHLYFYWYRQILGQKVEFLVSFYNNEISEKSEIFDDQFSVERPDGSNFTLKIRSTKLEDSAMYFCASSVGQGVTEAFFGQGTRLTVV.